Below are 6 T cell receptor beta chains sequenced from a single sample in a study of response to subunit inactivated influenza vaccine. TCRdb reanalysed the RT-PCR reads using MiXCR and keeps one entry per CDR3 protein. Of 650,000 to 800,000 distinct CDR3 sequences listed, roughly 13% are singletons. The sequenced sample was PBMCs from blood, obtained 14 days before vaccination. The receptors were sampled from a man aged 50 to 60 who received an inactivated influenza vaccine.

This clonotype came up a few times. The chain is built from TRBV3-1 and TRBJ1-2; TRBD1 is a possible D gene (6 bases). This CDR3 region has 13 residues. Germline assignment: CDR1 LGHDT and CDR2 YNNKEL (reference sequence). Between the trimmed V and J ends, which lost 1 base and 4 bases, there was a span of 7 bases. In nucleotides, the CDR3 is TGTGCCAGCAGCCAAGCAGGGGTCTATGGCTACACCTTC. This translates into CASSQAGVYGYTF.

The genes are TRBV11-3 and TRBJ2-3; 12 nucleotides agree with TRBD1. The CDR3 is 15 residues long. The V and J ends lost 4 bases and 4 bases, in that order; junction bases with no gene match: 3. Germline V gives CDR1 SGHNT, CDR2 YENEEA. The chain's CDR3 is CASSSGTGGPDTQYF. Written as DNA, the CDR3 is TGTGCCAGCAGCTCCGGGACAGGGGGCCCAGATACGCAGTATTTT.

Here the CDR3 reads CSASTGGYTEAFF. As DNA, the CDR3 is TGCAGTGCTTCGACAGGGGGCTACACTGAAGCTTTCTTT. V usage is TRBV20-1 and J usage is TRBJ1-1; TRBD1 matches 10 bases. The ends lost 5 bases at V and 3 bases at J; junction bases unmatched: 3. This CDR3 spans 13 amino acids. Germline values: CDR1 DFQATT, CDR2 SNEGSKA (reference sequence).

The V and J genes are TRBV2 and TRBJ2-7; TRBD2 matches 7 bases. The CDR3 sequence is 14 residues long. Germline V lookup: CDR1 SNHLY, CDR2 FYNNEI. The V gene end was trimmed by 7 bases and the J gene end by 6 bases; junction bases not matched to a gene: 12. The DNA for the CDR3 is TGTGCCAGCACGGAGCGGGGTTCTACGATCGAGCAGTACTTC. Residues: CASTERGSTIEQYF.

DNA of the CDR3: TGTGCCAGCAGTGCCGGGACTAGCGGACGTGAGCAGTTCTTC. It translates to CASSAGTSGREQFF. V usage is TRBV6-1 and J usage is TRBJ2-1; TRBD2 matches 11 bases. Germline CDR1 and CDR2: MNHNS and SASEGT. This CDR3 spans 14 amino acids. Trimming at V came to 4 bases and at J to 9 bases, leaving 5 bases not matched to a gene.

This sequence joins TRBV5-6 and TRBJ2-7; D is tentatively TRBD1 or TRBD2 (5 bases each). The germline CDR1 and CDR2 sequences are SGHDT and YYEEEE. The CDR3 totals 15 residues. V was pared by 0 bases and J by 7 bases, with 17 bases between. CDR3 sequence: CASSLDPGTGGEQYF. The CDR3 bases are TGTGCCAGCAGCTTGGACCCCGGGACGGGTGGGGAGCAGTACTTC.